The text below deals with one T cell receptor beta chain. Genomic DNA was employed as the template in profiling TCR beta VDJ and CDR3. TCRdb reprocessed the reads with MiXCR, giving one entry per CDR3 protein. The sample includes 160,000 or so distinct CDR3 sequences, roughly 48% of them seen just once. In patients chosen for sequencing, flow cytometry had shown CD8+CD57+ cell expansion. The entry originates in a study of CD8+CD57+ T cells in acquired aplastic anemia. Whole-study context: When averaged, DNA from sorted CD4+ and CD8+ cells came to 2.5 to 4 ug.

The V and J ends lost 0 bases and 8 bases respectively, with 16 bases between them. Germline assignment: CDR1 SGHAT and CDR2 FQNNGV. The CDR3 has 15 amino acids. The rearrangement links TRBV11-2 to TRBJ1-2, with D uncertain. Input material: sorted CD4+, CD8+, or CD8+CD57+ T cells (not recorded which) from PBMCs. The sequence came from a human donor with aplastic anemia. The CDR3 sequence is CASSLDRGEGGGYTF. The CDR3 DNA follows: TGTGCCAGCAGCTTAGATCGCGGGGAAGGAGGGGGCTACACCTTC.